The 22 T cell receptor beta chains below all came from one sample that was sequenced in a study of T cell repertoires in cytomegalovirus infection. One entry per CDR3 protein, called by TCRdb with MiXCR from the reads. The sample records 300,000 to 400,000 distinct CDR3 sequences, 15% to 20% being singletons. The sequenced sample consisted of PBMCs. Receptors were obtained from a human donor in good health (CMV status not recorded). Some clones in this sample may be carry-over from other donors' samples.

The gene calls are TRBV5-1 and TRBJ2-5; 7 bases line up with TRBD1. Germline CDR1 is SGHRS and CDR2 is YFSETQ. V shed 3 bases, J shed 7 bases, and the junction held 12 bases outside the gene matches. The CDR3 consists of 15 residues. Written as DNA, the CDR3 is TGCGCCAGCAGCTCGGTGGGGACAGACTCTACGACCCAGTACTTC. Protein product: CASSSVGTDSTTQYF.

This clonotype came up a few times. The chain uses TRBV12-3 or TRBV12-4 and TRBJ2-3; 7 nucleotides align to TRBD2. The CDR3 extends over 15 amino acids. Trimming cost V 5 bases and J 6 bases; bases outside gene matches: 11. The CDR3, as DNA: TGTGCCAGCAGTCGCGCGGCTAGCGGCGTCGATACGCAGTATTTT. Encoded protein: CASSRAASGVDTQYF.

This clonotype was seen ten or more times. The chain links TRBV7-8 to TRBJ2-3; 13 bases line up with TRBD2. The V and J ends lost 5 bases and 5 bases, in that order; junction bases with no gene match: 10. The germline CDR1 and CDR2 sequences are SGHVS and FQNEAQ. This CDR3 has 17 amino acids. CDR3 region: CASSTRTSGSSEDTQYF. In DNA form, the CDR3 reads TGTGCCAGCAGCACCCGGACTAGCGGGAGTTCCGAAGATACGCAGTATTTT.

Only a few counts were recorded for this clonotype. V gene TRBV18 combines with J gene TRBJ2-7; a weak D match, TRBD2 (5 bases). The CDR3 has 13 amino acids. Germline values: CDR1 KGHSH, CDR2 LQKENI. The V and J ends lost 5 bases and 3 bases respectively, with 11 bases between them. The CDR3 sequence: CASSWDEGYEQYF. The CDR3 DNA is TGTGCCAGCTCATGGGATGAGGGCTACGAGCAGTACTTC. The whole variable domain, remainder taken from reference TRBV18 and TRBJ2-7, is NAGVMQNPRHLVRRRGQEARLRCSPMKGHSHVYWYRQLPEEGLKFMVYLQKENIIDESGMPKERFSAEFPKEGPSILRIQQVVRGDSAAYFCASSWDEGYEQYFGPGTRLTVT.

This clonotype has at least ten counts. The gene calls are TRBV7-2 and TRBJ2-5; no clear D gene. With 5 bases removed from V and 5 bases from J, the gap between germline ends came to 15 bases. This CDR3 spans 14 amino acids. Per the germline V gene, CDR1 is SGHTA and CDR2 is FQGNSA. DNA of the CDR3: TGTGCCAGCAGCCTGGTTTCTATTACGGAGACCCAGTACTTC. Translation gives CASSLVSITETQYF.

A few counts support this clonotype. This chain joins TRBV14 and TRBJ1-4; D is ambiguous. This CDR3 comprises 13 residues. CDR1 and CDR2 (germline): SGHDN, FVKESK. V was shortened by 1 base and J by 6 bases, with 6 bases between the two germline ends. The CDR3 protein is CASSQAGDEKLFF. CDR3 DNA sequence: TGTGCCAGCAGCCAAGCTGGGGATGAAAAACTGTTTTTT. The full variable domain, with the rest looked up from reference TRBV14 and TRBJ1-4, is EAGVTQFPSHSVIEKGQTVTLRCDPISGHDNLYWYRRVMGKEIKFLLHFVKESKQDESGMPNNRFLAERTGGTYSTLKVQPAELEDSGVYFCASSQAGDEKLFFGSGTQLSVL.

There are many counts of this clonotype. This rearrangement joins TRBV7-2 to TRBJ1-1; 10 nucleotides agree with TRBD1. Trimming removed 2 bases from V and 10 bases from J; junction bases left unmatched: 7. Per the germline V gene, CDR1 is SGHTA and CDR2 is FQGNSA. This CDR3 comprises 14 residues. The CDR3 protein is CASSLSPGQGIAFF. In DNA form, the CDR3 reads TGTGCCAGCAGCTTATCACCGGGACAGGGGATAGCTTTCTTT.

In its sample, this clonotype was seen a few times. The chain uses TRBV18 and TRBJ1-1, with D tentatively TRBD1 (5 bases). This CDR3 spans 15 amino acids. The V end lost 0 bases, the J end lost 4 bases, and 12 bases lay between the germline ends. The germline CDR1 and CDR2 sequences are KGHSH and LQKENI. The CDR3 sequence is CASSPPSVGGTEAFF. For the CDR3, the DNA is TGTGCCAGCTCACCACCATCGGTGGGGGGCACTGAAGCTTTCTTT.

The V and J genes are TRBV5-1 and TRBJ2-3; 8 bases map to TRBD2. Germline V gene lookup returns CDR1 SGHRS and CDR2 YFSETQ. V lost 0 bases, J lost 1 base, and 1 base stayed unmatched. The CDR3 is 15 amino acids. The CDR3 spells CASSLELAGTDTQYF. CDR3 DNA sequence: TGCGCCAGCAGCTTGGAACTAGCGGGCACAGATACGCAGTATTTT.

This clonotype was seen repeatedly, ten times or more. CDR3 DNA: TGTGCCAGCAGTTCCCGGATCACAGAAAGACAGGTCCCGGGAGAAAAACTGTTTTTT. This codes for CASSSRITERQVPGEKLFF. The chain is built from TRBV12-3 or TRBV12-4 and TRBJ1-4; D might be TRBD1 (6 bases). This CDR3 contains 19 residues. With 4 bases removed from V and 8 bases from J, the gap between germline ends came to 29 bases.

The J gene is TRBJ2-3, the V gene TRBV19; perhaps TRBD2 as D (6 bases). Germline loops: CDR1 LNHDA, CDR2 SQIVND (reference sequence). This CDR3 region has 13 residues. V was clipped by 6 bases and J by 5 bases, with 12 bases between them. The CDR3 loop is CASRVEGGDTQYF. In DNA form, the CDR3 reads TGTGCCAGTAGGGTGGAGGGAGGAGATACGCAGTATTTT. Variable domain in full (rest from reference TRBV19 and TRBJ2-3): DGGITQSPKYLFRKEGQNVTLSCEQNLNHDAMYWYRQDPGQGLRLIYYSQIVNDFQKGDIAEGYSVSREKKESFPLTVTSAQKNPTAFYLCASRVEGGDTQYFGPGTRLTVL.

There are many counts of this clonotype. The chain links TRBV6-1 to TRBJ1-5, with TRBD1 as a possible D gene (5 bases). CDR1 is MNHNS and CDR2 is SASEGT in the germline V gene. V was clipped by 4 bases and J by 2 bases, with 18 bases between them. This CDR3 region has 17 residues. In nucleotides, the CDR3 is TGTGCCAGCAGTGGGTGGGACTTCCCTGGGGGCAATCAGCCCCAGCATTTT. Protein product: CASSGWDFPGGNQPQHF.

This clonotype was recorded at least ten times. The chain employs TRBV7-2 and TRBJ1-5; a weak D match, TRBD1 (5 bases). The CDR3 length is 14 residues. Germline-derived CDR1 and CDR2 are SGHTA and FQGNSA. The V and J ends lost 1 base and 7 bases respectively, with 11 bases between them. CDR3 region: CASSLERGRQPQHF. CDR3 bases: TGTGCCAGCAGCTTAGAGCGGGGACGCCAGCCCCAGCATTTT.

This clonotype was seen more than once but under ten times. The chain recombines TRBV20-1 with TRBJ2-7, with D maybe TRBD1 (5 bases). From germline, CDR1 is DFQATT and CDR2 SNEGSKA (reference sequence). V was trimmed by 3 bases and J by 9 bases, leaving 12 bases between them. The length of the CDR3 is 11 residues. CDR3 protein: CSARDTPRQYF. The CDR3 nucleotides are TGCAGTGCTAGGGACACACCACGGCAGTACTTC.

In its sample, this clonotype was seen many times. V and J are TRBV5-1 and TRBJ2-7; D might be TRBD1 (6 bases). Germline CDR1 reads SGHRS; CDR2 reads YFSETQ. The V and J ends lost 7 bases and 5 bases respectively, with 22 bases between them. The CDR3 has 15 amino acids. CDR3 residues: CASAGRWTDVDEQYF. The CDR3 coding sequence is TGCGCCAGCGCGGGTCGATGGACAGACGTAGACGAGCAGTACTTC.

V usage is TRBV4-3 and J usage is TRBJ1-1; D ambiguous. The CDR3 runs to 15 residues. The V end was cut by 4 bases, the J end by 5 bases, with 17 bases between. Germline loops: CDR1 LGHNA, CDR2 YSLEER. Here the CDR3 reads CASSPGNLQGTEAFF. The DNA of the CDR3 is TGCGCCAGCAGCCCCGGCAACCTCCAAGGGACTGAAGCTTTCTTT.

The chain is built from TRBV24-1 and TRBJ1-5; TRBD1 aligns across 8 bases. Germline values: CDR1 KGHDR, CDR2 SFDVKD. After removal of 5 bases from V and 1 base from J, the junction contained 12 bases not matched to a gene. This CDR3 region has 18 residues. The CDR3 is CATSVPSDRGGSNQPQHF. CDR3 coding DNA: TGTGCCACCAGTGTACCCTCAGACAGGGGCGGAAGCAATCAGCCCCAGCATTTT.

This clonotype was counted ten times or more. This chain joins TRBV7-2 and TRBJ2-5, with D possibly being TRBD1 or TRBD2 (5 bases each). Germline V gene data show CDR1 as SGHTA and CDR2 as FQGNSA. The CDR3 loop spans 17 amino acids. The V gene lost 4 bases and the J gene lost 2 bases, with 20 bases spanning the gap. CDR3 coding DNA: TGTGCCAGCAGCTCGCAACCACCGGGACGGGGACAAGAGACCCAGTACTTC. It specifies CASSSQPPGRGQETQYF. Filled out from reference TRBV7-2 and TRBJ2-5, the complete variable domain reads GAGVSQSPSNKVTEKGKDVELRCDPISGHTALYWYRQSLGQGLEFLIYFQGNSAPDKSGLPSDRFSAERTGGSVSTLTIQRTQQEDSAVYLCASSSQPPGRGQETQYFGPGTRLLVL.

This clonotype was counted at least ten times. The gene calls are TRBV7-2 and TRBJ2-3; D may be TRBD1 or TRBD2 (5 bases each). Germline lookup yields CDR1 SGHTA and CDR2 FQGNSA. The CDR3 consists of 13 residues. The V end lost 8 bases, the J end lost 2 bases, and 11 bases lay between the germline ends. The CDR3 sequence: CASGGGNTDTQYF. The CDR3 region has the DNA TGTGCCAGCGGTGGGGGAAACACAGATACGCAGTATTTT.

The chain joins TRBV7-9 to TRBJ1-1; tentatively, D is TRBD1 (5 bases). CDR1 is SEHNR and CDR2 is FQNEAQ in the germline V gene (reference sequence). The CDR3 contains 16 residues. V lost 5 bases and J lost 3, with 19 bases in between. CDR3 residues: CASSTGDPGGYTEAFF. The CDR3, as DNA: TGTGCCAGCAGCACTGGGGACCCCGGCGGCTACACTGAAGCTTTCTTT.

The rearrangement uses TRBV28 and TRBJ1-2, with TRBD1 matching 12 bases. Trimming removed 6 bases from V and 8 bases from J; junction bases left unmatched: 7. This CDR3 spans 14 amino acids. Germline CDR1 is MDHEN and CDR2 is SYDVKM. The CDR3 is CASSWGQGARGYTF. For the CDR3, the DNA is TGTGCCAGCAGCTGGGGACAGGGGGCTCGGGGCTACACCTTC.

This clonotype was detected many times. The genes are TRBV7-2 and TRBJ2-2; TRBD2 is a possible D gene (5 bases). The CDR3 runs 15 residues. Trimming shortened V by 10 bases and J by 1 base, and 16 bases separated the two germline ends. Germline CDR1 reads SGHTA; CDR2 reads FQGNSA. The CDR3 region has the DNA TGTGCCACTACTGGCAATGCGGGGAACACCGGGGAGCTGTTTTTT. Translation: CATTGNAGNTGELFF. Combining the CDR3 with reference TRBV7-2 and TRBJ2-2 gives the whole variable domain GAGVSQSPSNKVTEKGKDVELRCDPISGHTALYWYRQSLGQGLEFLIYFQGNSAPDKSGLPSDRFSAERTGGSVSTLTIQRTQQEDSAVYLCATTGNAGNTGELFFGEGSRLTVL.